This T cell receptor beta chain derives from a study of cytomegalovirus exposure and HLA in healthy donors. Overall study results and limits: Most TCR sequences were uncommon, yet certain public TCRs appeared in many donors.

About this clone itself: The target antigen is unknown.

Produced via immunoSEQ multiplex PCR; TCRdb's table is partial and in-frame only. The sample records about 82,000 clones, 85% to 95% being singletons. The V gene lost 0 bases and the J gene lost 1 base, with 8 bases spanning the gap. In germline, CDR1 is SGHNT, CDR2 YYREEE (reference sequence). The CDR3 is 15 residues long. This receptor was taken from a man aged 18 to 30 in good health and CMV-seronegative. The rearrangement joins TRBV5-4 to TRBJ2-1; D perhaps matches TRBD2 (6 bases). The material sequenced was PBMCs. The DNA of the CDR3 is TGTGCCAGCAGCTTGGACGGGACTTCCTACAATGAGCAGTTCTTC. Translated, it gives CASSLDGTSYNEQFF.